Below, 5 T cell receptor beta chains from the same sample are listed, as sequenced in a study of early T cells in non-severe SARS-CoV-2 infection (dated by TCRdb to the early 2020s). Library creation used 5' RACE. TCRdb names NextSeq 500 as the instrument used. TCRdb reworked the public reads: Q25 trimming with fastp, MiXCR clone assembly, productive beta chains retained. Rows are combined by CDR3 protein, so each entry shows the most common genes and DNA. This sample is represented by tens of thousands of distinct CDR3 sequences; roughly a tenth of them were singletons. The ten largest clones represent approximately 5.4% of the sample. Sequencing used whole blood, obtained at baseline. These receptors were collected from an adult who was a healthcare worker with PCR-confirmed SARS-CoV-2 infection or an uninfected control (not recorded which).

CDR3 DNA sequence: TGTGCCAGTAGACAGGGCGAAAATGAAAAACTGTTTTTT. Protein: CASRQGENEKLFF. The genes are TRBV12-3 or TRBV12-4 and TRBJ1-4, with 7 bases aligning to TRBD1. The J segment lost 5 bases and the V segment lost 9 bases, leaving 6 bases of the junction unmatched. This CDR3 has 13 amino acids.

This clonotype was found many times. V gene TRBV28 combines with J gene TRBJ1-6; unclear D gene. V dropped 3 bases and J dropped 0 bases, with 15 bases sitting between them. The CDR3 extends over 18 amino acids. Germline CDR1 is MDHEN and CDR2 is SYDVKM. The CDR3 is CASSFGRRGSSYNSPLHF. CDR3 DNA: TGTGCCAGCAGTTTCGGTCGTCGGGGTAGCTCCTATAATTCACCCCTCCACTTT.

This clonotype has more than one count but fewer than ten. This chain uses TRBV18 with TRBJ1-4; weak D call: TRBD1 (6 bases). The germline V gene encodes CDR1 KGHSH and CDR2 LQKENI. This CDR3 region has 16 residues. V was trimmed by 3 bases and J by 9 bases, leaving 20 bases between them. CDR3 nucleotides: TGTGCCAGCTCACCCGGACAGCCTACAACTCGGAAAAAACTGTTTTTT. This sequence encodes CASSPGQPTTRKKLFF.

This clonotype has at least ten counts. J is TRBJ1-6 and V is TRBV6-1; TRBD1 might be the D (5 bases). V was shortened by 3 bases and J by 7 bases, with 10 bases between the two germline ends. The CDR3 contains 14 residues. From germline, CDR1 is MNHNS and CDR2 SASEGT. The CDR3 nucleotides are TGTGCCAGCAGTGACCGACAGACAAATTCACCCCTCCACTTT. The encoded protein is CASSDRQTNSPLHF.

The sample holds a few counts of this clonotype. The chain uses TRBV11-2 and TRBJ2-3; perhaps D is TRBD1 or TRBD2 (5 bases each). The germline V and J ends were trimmed by 4 bases and 2 bases, with 16 bases remaining between them. CDR1 and CDR2 from the germline V gene are SGHAT and FQNNGV. This CDR3 has 16 residues. Here the CDR3 reads CASSSNMGPSTDTQYF. CDR3 in DNA: TGTGCCAGCAGCTCGAATATGGGACCATCCACAGATACGCAGTATTTT. Together with reference TRBV11-2 and TRBJ2-3, the CDR3 gives the full variable domain: EAGVAQSPRYKIIEKRQSVAFWCNPISGHATLYWYQQILGQGPKLLIQFQNNGVVDDSQLPKDRFSAERLKGVDSTLKIQPAKLEDSAVYLCASSSNMGPSTDTQYFGPGTRLTVL.